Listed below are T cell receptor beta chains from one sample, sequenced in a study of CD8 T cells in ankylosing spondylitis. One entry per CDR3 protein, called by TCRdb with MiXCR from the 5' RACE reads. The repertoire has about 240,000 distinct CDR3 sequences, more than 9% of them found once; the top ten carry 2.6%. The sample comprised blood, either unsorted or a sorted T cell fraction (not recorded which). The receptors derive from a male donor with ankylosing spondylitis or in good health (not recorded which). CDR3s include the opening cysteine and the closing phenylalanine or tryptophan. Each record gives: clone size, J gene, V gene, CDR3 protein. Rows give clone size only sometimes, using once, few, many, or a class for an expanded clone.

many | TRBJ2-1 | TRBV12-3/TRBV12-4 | CASSASGRARNEQFF
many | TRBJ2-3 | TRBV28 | CASSSPAAGTDTQYF
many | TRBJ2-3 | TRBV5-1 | CASSSPSGIGTDTQYF
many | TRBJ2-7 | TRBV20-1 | CSASRWGSYEQYF
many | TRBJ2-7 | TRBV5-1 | CASSGTDYEQYF
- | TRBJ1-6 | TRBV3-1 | CASEGLNSPLHF
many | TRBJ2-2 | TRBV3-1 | CASSQEGTRASHHAGELFF
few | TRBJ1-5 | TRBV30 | CAWSHGTAGGMEPQHF
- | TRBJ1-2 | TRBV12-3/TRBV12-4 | CASSLSGTAGGGYTF
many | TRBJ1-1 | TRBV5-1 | CASSLETNTEAFF
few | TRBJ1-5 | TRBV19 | CASRDREKGQPQHF
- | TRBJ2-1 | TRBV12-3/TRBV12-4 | CASSWGMIGGYNEQFF
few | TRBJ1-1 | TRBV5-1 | CASSIDTEAFF
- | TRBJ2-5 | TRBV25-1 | CASRGTSGETQYF
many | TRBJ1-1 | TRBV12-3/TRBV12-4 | CASSSTWTMNTEAFF
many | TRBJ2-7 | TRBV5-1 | CASSLGGGVPREQYF
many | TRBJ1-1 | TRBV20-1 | CSASGTGLGTEAFF
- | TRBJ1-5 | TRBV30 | CAWSADGNQPQHF
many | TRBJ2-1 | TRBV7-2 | CAARASGVNEQFF
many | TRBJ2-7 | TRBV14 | CASSRNPSSYEQYF
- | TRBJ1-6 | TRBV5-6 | CASRTTGISYNSPLHF
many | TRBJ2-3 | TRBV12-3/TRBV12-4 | CASSLGDRKETDTQYF
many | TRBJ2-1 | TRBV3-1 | CASSQDEGRGYNEQFF
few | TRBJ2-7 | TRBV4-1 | CASSQDPSPVSYEQYF
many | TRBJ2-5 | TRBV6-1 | CASSGTDQETQYF
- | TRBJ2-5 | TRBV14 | CASSQLAGVPQETQYF
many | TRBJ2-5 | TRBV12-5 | CASGLSADWGALTEETQYF
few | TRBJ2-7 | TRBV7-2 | CASTLTGSKGYEQYF
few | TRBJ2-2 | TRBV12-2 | CASRGRDGLNTGELFF
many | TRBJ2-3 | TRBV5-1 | CASSLADQQDTQYF
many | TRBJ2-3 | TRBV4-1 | CASSVRPNQRGGTDTQYF
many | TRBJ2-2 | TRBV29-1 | CSVRTANTGELFF
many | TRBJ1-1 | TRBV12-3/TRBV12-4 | CASSPRGSQGLAFF
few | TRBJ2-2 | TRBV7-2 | CASSSGGPTNTGELFF
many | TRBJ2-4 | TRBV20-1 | CSARDSPGGRVAKNIQYF
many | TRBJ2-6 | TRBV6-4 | CASSSTGRANVLTF
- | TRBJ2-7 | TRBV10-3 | CAIMGPGRYEQYF
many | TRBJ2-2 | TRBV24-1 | CATSDSQGGRNTGELFF
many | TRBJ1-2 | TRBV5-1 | CASGDRTPLYGYTF
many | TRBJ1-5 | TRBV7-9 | CASSFYRGGVSNQPQHF
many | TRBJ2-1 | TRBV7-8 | CASSSMASQTIGEQFF
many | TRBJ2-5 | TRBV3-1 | CASSLVGGPETQYF
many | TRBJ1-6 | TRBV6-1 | CASSEALEGSPLHF
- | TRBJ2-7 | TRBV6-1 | CASRKVAESPYEQYF
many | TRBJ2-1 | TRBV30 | CACLKLAGVSYNEQFF
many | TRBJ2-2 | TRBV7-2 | CASSPRDANTGELFF
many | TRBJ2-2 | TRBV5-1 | CASSQGTGELFF
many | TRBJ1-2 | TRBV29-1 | CSGEDLLNYGYTF
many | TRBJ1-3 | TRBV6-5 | CASRYTAGNTIYF
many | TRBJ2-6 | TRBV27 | CASSSASIAGANVLTF
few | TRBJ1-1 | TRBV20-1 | CSAFSGMVTEAFF
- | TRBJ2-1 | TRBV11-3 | CASSLAGGDEQFF
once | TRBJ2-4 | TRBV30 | CAWSMTSSYQYF
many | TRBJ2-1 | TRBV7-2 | CASSLPGSEQFF
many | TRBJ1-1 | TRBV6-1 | CASSRPQNTEAFF